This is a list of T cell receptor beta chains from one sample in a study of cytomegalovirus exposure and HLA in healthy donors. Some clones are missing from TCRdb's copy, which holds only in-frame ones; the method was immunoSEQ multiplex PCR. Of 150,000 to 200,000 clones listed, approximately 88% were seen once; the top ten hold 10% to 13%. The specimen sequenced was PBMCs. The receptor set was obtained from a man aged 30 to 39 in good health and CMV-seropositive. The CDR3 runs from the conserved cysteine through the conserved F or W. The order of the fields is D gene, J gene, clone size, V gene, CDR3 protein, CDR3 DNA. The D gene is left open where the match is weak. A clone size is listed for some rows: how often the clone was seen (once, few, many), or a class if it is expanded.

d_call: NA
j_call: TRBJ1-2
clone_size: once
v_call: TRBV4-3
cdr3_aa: CASSQDTRGANYGYTF
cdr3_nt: TGCGCCAGCAGCCAAGACACGCGCGGGGCAAACTATGGCTACACCTTC

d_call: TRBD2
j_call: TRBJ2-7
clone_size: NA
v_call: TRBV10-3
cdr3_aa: CAITASGGTYEQYF
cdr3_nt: TGTGCCATCACCGCTAGCGGGGGGACCTACGAGCAGTACTTC

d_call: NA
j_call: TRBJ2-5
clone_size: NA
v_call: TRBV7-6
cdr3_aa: CASSSGLQETQYF
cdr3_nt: TGTGCCAGCAGCTCGGGACTGCAAGAGACCCAGTACTTC

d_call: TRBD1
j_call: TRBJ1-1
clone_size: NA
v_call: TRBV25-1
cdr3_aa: CASSSPGGTEAFF
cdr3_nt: TGTGCCAGCAGCAGTCCAGGGGGCACTGAAGCTTTCTTT

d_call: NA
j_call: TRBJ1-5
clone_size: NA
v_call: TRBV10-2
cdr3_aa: CASSEGKPGPQHF
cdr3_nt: TGCGCCAGCAGTGAGGGCAAGCCGGGGCCCCAGCATTTT

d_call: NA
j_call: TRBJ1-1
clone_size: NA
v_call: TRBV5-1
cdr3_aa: CASSLFQRLRTEAFF
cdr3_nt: TGCGCCAGCAGCTTGTTTCAGAGGTTGAGGACTGAAGCTTTCTTT

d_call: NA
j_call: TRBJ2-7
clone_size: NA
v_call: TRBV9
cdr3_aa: CASSATGRSYEQYF
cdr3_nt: TGTGCCAGCAGCGCGACAGGCCGCTCCTACGAGCAGTACTTC

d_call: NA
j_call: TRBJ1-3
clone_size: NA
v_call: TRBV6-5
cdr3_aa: CASSRTGSSGNTIYF
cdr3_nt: TGTGCCAGCAGTCGAACAGGTAGCTCTGGAAACACCATATATTTT

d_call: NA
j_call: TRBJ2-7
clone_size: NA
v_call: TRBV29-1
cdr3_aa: CSVEGEGGITYEQYF
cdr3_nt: TGCAGCGTTGAAGGCGAGGGAGGCATAACCTACGAGCAGTACTTC

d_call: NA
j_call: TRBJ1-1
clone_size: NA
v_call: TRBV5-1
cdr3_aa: CASTPGEETEAFF
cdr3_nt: TGCGCCAGCACCCCGGGGGAGGAAACTGAAGCTTTCTTT